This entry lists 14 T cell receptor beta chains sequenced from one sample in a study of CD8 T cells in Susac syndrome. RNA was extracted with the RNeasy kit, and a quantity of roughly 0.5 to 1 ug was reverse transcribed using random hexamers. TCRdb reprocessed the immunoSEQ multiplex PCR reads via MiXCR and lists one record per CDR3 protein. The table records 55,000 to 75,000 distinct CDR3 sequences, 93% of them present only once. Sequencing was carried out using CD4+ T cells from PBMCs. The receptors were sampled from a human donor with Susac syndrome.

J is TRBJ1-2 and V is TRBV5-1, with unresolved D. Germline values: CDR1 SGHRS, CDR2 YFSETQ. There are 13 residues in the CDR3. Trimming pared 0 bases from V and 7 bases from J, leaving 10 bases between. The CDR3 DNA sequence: TGCGCCAGCAGCTTGGTGGGAGCTGGTGGCTACACCTTC. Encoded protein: CASSLVGAGGYTF.

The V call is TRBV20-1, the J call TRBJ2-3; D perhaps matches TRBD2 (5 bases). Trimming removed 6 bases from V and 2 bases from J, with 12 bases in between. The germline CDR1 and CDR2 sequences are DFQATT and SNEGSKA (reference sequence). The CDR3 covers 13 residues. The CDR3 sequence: CSAPPGITDTQYF. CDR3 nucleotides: TGCAGTGCCCCTCCCGGGATCACAGATACGCAGTATTTT.

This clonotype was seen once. The CDR3 DNA is TGTGCCAGCAGTGGAAAGGAGACCCAGTACTTC. Residues: CASSGKETQYF. The V call is TRBV6-5, the J call TRBJ2-5; D not resolved. In germline, CDR1 is MNHEY, CDR2 SVGAGI. V dropped 5 bases and J dropped 5 bases, with 6 bases sitting between them. CDR3 length equals 11 residues.

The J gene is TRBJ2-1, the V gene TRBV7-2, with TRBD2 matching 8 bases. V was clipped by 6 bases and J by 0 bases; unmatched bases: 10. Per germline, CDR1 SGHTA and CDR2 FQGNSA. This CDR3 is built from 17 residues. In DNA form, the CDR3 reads TGTGCCAGCAGACCACCTACAAGCGGGGGCTCCTACAATGAGCAGTTCTTC. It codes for CASRPPTSGGSYNEQFF.

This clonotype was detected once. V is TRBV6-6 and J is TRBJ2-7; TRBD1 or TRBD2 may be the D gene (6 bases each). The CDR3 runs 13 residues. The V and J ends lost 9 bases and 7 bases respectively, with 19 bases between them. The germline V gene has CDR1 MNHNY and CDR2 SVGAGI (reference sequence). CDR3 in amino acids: CASTLRGLTEQYF. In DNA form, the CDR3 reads TGTGCCAGTACCCTACGGGGGCTCACGGAGCAGTACTTC.

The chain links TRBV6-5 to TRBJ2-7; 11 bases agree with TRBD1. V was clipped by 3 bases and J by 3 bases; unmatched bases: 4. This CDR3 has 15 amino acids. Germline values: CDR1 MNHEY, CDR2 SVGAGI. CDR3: CASSYGQGAFYEQYF. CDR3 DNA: TGTGCCAGCAGTTATGGACAGGGGGCGTTCTACGAGCAGTACTTC.

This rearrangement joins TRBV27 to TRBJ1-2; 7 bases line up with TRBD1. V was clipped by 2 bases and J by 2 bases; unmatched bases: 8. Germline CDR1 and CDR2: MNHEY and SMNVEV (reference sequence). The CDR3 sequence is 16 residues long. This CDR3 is CASSLRAGGDNYGYTF. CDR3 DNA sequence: TGTGCCAGCAGTTTAAGGGCAGGGGGGGACAACTATGGCTACACCTTC.

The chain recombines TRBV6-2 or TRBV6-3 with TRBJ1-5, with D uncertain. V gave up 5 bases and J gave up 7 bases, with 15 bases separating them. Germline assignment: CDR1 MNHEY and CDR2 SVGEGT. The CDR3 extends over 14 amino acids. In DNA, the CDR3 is TGTGCCAGCAGTATCACAAGTAGGACGCAGCCCCAGCATTTT. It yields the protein CASSITSRTQPQHF.

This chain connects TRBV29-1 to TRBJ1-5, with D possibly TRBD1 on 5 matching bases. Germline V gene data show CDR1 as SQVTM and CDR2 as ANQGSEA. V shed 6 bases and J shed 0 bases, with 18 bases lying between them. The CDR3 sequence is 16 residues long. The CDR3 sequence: CSVTLTEDNSNQPQHF. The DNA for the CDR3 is TGCAGCGTCACGCTTACGGAGGACAATAGCAATCAGCCCCAGCATTTT.

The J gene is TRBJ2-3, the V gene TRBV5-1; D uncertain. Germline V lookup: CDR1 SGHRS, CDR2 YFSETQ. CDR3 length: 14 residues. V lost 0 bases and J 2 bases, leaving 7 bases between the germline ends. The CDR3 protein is CASSLVVSTDTQYF. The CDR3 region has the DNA TGCGCCAGCAGCTTGGTTGTCTCCACAGATACGCAGTATTTT.

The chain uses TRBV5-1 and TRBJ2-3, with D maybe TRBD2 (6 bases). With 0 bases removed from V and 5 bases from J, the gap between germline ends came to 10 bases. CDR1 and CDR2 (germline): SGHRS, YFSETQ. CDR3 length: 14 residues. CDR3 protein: CASSLGGGKDTQYF. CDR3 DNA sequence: TGCGCCAGCAGCTTGGGTGGCGGGAAAGATACGCAGTATTTT. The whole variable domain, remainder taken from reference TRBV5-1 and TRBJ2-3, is KAGVTQTPRYLIKTRGQQVTLSCSPISGHRSVSWYQQTPGQGLQFLFEYFSETQRNKGNFPGRFSGRQFSNSRSEMNVSTLELGDSALYLCASSLGGGKDTQYFGPGTRLTVL.

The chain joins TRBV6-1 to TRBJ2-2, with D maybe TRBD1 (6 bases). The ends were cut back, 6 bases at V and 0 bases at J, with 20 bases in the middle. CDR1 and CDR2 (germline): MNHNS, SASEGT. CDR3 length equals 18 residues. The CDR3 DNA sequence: TGTGCCAGCAGGCACCCGGGACACAGGTTCGCGAACACCGGGGAGCTGTTTTTT. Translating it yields CASRHPGHRFANTGELFF.

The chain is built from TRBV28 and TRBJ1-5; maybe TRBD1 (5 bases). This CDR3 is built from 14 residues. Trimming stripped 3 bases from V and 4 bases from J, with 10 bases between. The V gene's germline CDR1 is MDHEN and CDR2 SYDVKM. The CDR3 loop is CASSLAGGNQPQHF. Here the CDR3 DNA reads TGTGCCAGCAGTTTGGCGGGGGGGAATCAGCCCCAGCATTTT. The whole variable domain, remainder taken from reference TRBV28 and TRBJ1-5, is DVKVTQSSRYLVKRTGEKVFLECVQDMDHENMFWYRQDPGLGLRLIYFSYDVKMKEKGDIPEGYSVSREKKERFSLILESASTNQTSMYLCASSLAGGNQPQHFGDGTRLSIL.

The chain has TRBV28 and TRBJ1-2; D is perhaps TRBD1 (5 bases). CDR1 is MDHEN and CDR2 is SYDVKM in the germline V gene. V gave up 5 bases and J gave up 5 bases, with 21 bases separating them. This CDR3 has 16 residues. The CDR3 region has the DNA TGTGCCAGCAGTCCCCCTGACAGAGGAAGGACATATGGCTACACCTTC. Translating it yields CASSPPDRGRTYGYTF.